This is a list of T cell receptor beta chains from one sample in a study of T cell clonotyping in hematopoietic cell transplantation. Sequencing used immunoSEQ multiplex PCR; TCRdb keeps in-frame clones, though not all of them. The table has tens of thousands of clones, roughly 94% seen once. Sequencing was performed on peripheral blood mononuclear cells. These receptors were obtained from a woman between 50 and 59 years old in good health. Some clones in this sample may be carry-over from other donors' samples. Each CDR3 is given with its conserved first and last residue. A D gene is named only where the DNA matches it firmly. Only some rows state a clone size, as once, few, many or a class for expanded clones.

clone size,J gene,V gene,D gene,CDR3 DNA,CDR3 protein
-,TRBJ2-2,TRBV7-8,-,TGTGCCAGCAGCTTAGGAACTCGCGGGACGGGTGGGGAGCTGTTTTTT,CASSLGTRGTGGELFF
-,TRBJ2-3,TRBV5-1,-,TGCGCCAGCAGCTTGGACGGGGGCCATATCACAGATACGCAGTATTTT,CASSLDGGHITDTQYF
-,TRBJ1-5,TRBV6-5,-,TGTGCCAGCAGTTCCTCTACAGCCGGCAATCAGCCCCAGCATTTT,CASSSSTAGNQPQHF
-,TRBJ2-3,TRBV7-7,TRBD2,TGTGCCAGCAGCCCGAGCGGGGGGGGCGCAGATACGCAGTATTTT,CASSPSGGGADTQYF
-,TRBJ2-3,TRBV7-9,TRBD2,TGTGCCAGCAGCTCGGGGGGGGCGCGCACAGATACGCAGTATTTT,CASSSGGARTDTQYF
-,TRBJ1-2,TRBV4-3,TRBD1,TGCGCCAGCAGCCATAGCCAGGGGGCGCTTGGCTACACCTTC,CASSHSQGALGYTF
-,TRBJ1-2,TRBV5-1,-,TGCGCCAGCAGCTTGGCCGCCGGGGGGCCTGGCTACACCTTC,CASSLAAGGPGYTF
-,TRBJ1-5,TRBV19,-,TGTGCCAGTAGTATGATAGGGAGTCAGCCCCAGCATTTT,CASSMIGSQPQHF
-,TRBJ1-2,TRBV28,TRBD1,TGTGCCAGCAGTTTTGGACCGGGACAGGGAGCAGATGGCTACACCTTC,CASSFGPGQGADGYTF
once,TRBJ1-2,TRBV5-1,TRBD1,TGCGCCAGCTCGAGTACAGGGGAGTGGAAGACGGATGGCTACACCTTC,CASSSTGEWKTDGYTF
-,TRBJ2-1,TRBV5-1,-,TGCGCCAGCAGCTTGGAGGACAGTTCAAATGAGCAGTTCTTC,CASSLEDSSNEQFF
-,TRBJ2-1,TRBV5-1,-,TGCGCCAGCAGCTTGGCCGCGAGAACCACGCAGGATGAGCAGTTCTTC,CASSLAARTTQDEQFF
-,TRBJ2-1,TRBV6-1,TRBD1,TGTGCCAGCAAACTTGACAGGGTATACAATGAGCAGTTCTTC,CASKLDRVYNEQFF
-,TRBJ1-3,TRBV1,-,TGCACCAGCGGTCCGGACAGGGACTCTGGAAACACCATATATTTT,CTSGPDRDSGNTIYF
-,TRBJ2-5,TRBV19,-,TGTGCCAGTAGTATCGGGGCTGACTCTCAGGAGACCCAGTACTTC,CASSIGADSQETQYF
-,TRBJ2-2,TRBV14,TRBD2,TGTGCCACCCCTACTTCTAGCGGGGGTCGAGCGAACACCGGGGAGCTGTTTTTT,CATPTSSGGRANTGELFF
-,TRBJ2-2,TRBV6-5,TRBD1,TGTGCCAGCAGCTCCGCGGACAGGGAGGTCGGGGAGCTGTTTTTT,CASSSADREVGELFF
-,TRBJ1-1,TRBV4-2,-,TGTGCCAGCAGCCAAGGGATGGGCGCGGGGGACACCGGCGGAGCTTTCTTT,CASSQGMGAGDTGGAFF
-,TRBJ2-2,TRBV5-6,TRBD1,TGTGCCAGCAGCTACCCCGGGACAGGGGATCACGGGGAGCTGTTTTTT,CASSYPGTGDHGELFF
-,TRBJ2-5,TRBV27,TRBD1,TGTGCCAGCGGTTACAGGGGGGAGACCCAGTACTTC,CASGYRGETQYF
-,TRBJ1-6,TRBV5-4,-,TGTGCCAGCAGCAGAAGGTCCTATAATTCACCCCTCCACTTT,CASSRRSYNSPLHF
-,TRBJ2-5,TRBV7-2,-,TGTGCCAGCAGCTTAGGGTTGAGGGAGACCCAGTACTTC,CASSLGLRETQYF
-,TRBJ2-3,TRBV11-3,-,TGTGCCAGCAGCCCCCCCGGGATCTACACAGATACGCAGTATTTT,CASSPPGIYTDTQYF
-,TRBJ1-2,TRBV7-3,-,TGTGCCAGCAGCTCGGACCCGGGGGACCCCTCCTACACCTTC,CASSSDPGDPSYTF
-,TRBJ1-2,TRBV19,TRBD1,TGTGCCAGTACCTCAAGGGGGACAGGGGAGAACTATGGCTACACCTTC,CASTSRGTGENYGYTF
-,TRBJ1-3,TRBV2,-,TGTGCCAGCAGTAAGGACTATGAGGACACCATATATTTT,CASSKDYEDTIYF
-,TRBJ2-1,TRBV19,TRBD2,TGTGCCAGTAGTATCTTAGCGGGGGGTCTCCATGAGCAGTTCTTC,CASSILAGGLHEQFF
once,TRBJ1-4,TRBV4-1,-,TGCGCCAGCAGCCAAGTTGGCAGACGACTGTTTTTT,CASSQVGRRLFF
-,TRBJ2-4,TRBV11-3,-,TGTGCCAGCAGCATCGGACAGATGATTCAGTACTTC,CASSIGQMIQYF
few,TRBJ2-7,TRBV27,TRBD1,TGTGCCAGCAGTTCAGGGACAGGGGGCATCTACGAGCAGTACTTC,CASSSGTGGIYEQYF
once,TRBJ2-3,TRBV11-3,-,TGTGCCAGCAAACCGTCCCGGACAGATACGCAGTATTTT,CASKPSRTDTQYF
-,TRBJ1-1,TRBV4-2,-,TGTGCCAGCAGCCAATTGGTGAACACTGAAGCTTTCTTT,CASSQLVNTEAFF
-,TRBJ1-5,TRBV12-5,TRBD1,TGTGCTAGTGCCCCAGACAGGGACCAGCCCCAGCATTTT,CASAPDRDQPQHF
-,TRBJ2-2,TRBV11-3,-,TGTGCCAGCAGCTTACTCTCCTCGCGCGTCACCGGGGAGCTGTTTTTT,CASSLLSSRVTGELFF
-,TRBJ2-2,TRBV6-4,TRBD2,TGTGCCAGCAGTGAGCGAGCGGGAGTGAACACCGGGGAGCTGTTTTTT,CASSERAGVNTGELFF
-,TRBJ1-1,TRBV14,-,TGTGCCAGCAGCCCGGCGGGGGGGCGCGGAGGCACTGAAGCTTTCTTT,CASSPAGGRGGTEAFF
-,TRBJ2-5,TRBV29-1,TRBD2,TGCACAACCTCTGGGGAGGGAACGGACCAAGAGACCCAGTACTTC,CTTSGEGTDQETQYF
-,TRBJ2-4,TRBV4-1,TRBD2,TGCGCCAGCAGCCGTTACCCCGGGACTAGCAACGACATTCAGTACTTC,CASSRYPGTSNDIQYF
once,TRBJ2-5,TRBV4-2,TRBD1,TGTGCCAGCAGCCAGGATGGCGGCAGGGGGTTTAGGGAGACCCAGTACTTC,CASSQDGGRGFRETQYF
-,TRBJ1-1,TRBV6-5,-,TGTGCCAGCAGTTCTGGGTGGACGGCTTCCGAAGCTTTCTTT,CASSSGWTASEAFF
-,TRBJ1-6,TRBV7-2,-,TGTGCCAGCAGCTTGGCTCAGACTACACCCCTCCACTTT,CASSLAQTTPLHF
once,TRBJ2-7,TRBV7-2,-,TGTGCCAGCAGTTTTCTCTACGAGCAGTACTTC,CASSFLYEQYF
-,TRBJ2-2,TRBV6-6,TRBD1,TGTGCCAGCAGCTTTACAGGGGACACCGGGGAGCTGTTTTTT,CASSFTGDTGELFF
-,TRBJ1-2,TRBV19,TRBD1,TGTGCCAGTAGCGAAACAGGGGATGACTATGGCTACACCTTC,CASSETGDDYGYTF
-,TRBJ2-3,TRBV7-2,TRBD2,TGTGCCAGCAGCTTAGCGAGCGGGGGGGCCTCAGATACGCAGTATTTT,CASSLASGGASDTQYF
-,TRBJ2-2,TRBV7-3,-,TGTGCCAGCAGCTTACAGGGGTGGACCGGGGAGCTGTTTTTT,CASSLQGWTGELFF
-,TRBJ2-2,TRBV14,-,TGTGCCAGCAGCCACGGGAAACGTGGGACCGGGGAGCTGTTTTTT,CASSHGKRGTGELFF
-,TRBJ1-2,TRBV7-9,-,TGTGCCAGCAGCTTGAGGGGGGTAACGGATGGCTACACCTTC,CASSLRGVTDGYTF